The present T cell receptor (beta chain) was sequenced within a study of OX40 agonist ivuxolimab in advanced cancers. Background on the study: There were three patients with partial responses, one having hepatocellular carcinoma and two cutaneous melanoma.

TCRdb keeps only in-frame clones here, not all; method: immunoSEQ multiplex PCR. The table records under 70,000 clones, roughly nine tenths of them present only once. Germline CDR1 reads MNHEY; CDR2 reads SVGAGI. This CDR3 is built from 14 residues. With 0 bases removed from V and 4 bases from J, the gap between germline ends came to 6 bases. The rearrangement joins TRBV6-5 to TRBJ2-2; D is undetermined. The sample in question was CD4+ or CD8+ T cells sorted from blood, obtained in a trial of the OX40 agonist ivuxolimab. The sequence derives from an adult with an advanced solid tumor such as melanoma, head and neck, liver or kidney cancer. This chain's CDR3 is CASSYSMSTGELFF. The CDR3 DNA reads TGTGCCAGCAGTTACTCGATGTCCACCGGGGAGCTGTTTTTT.